This is a list of T cell receptor beta chains from one sample in a study of cytomegalovirus exposure and HLA in healthy donors. Libraries were prepared by immunoSEQ multiplex PCR; TCRdb keeps only in-frame clonotypes and omits some of them. The sample gives 100,000 or so clones, 15% of which show up once; around 0.83% is in the top ten. What was sequenced was PBMCs. Source of these receptors: a female donor in good health and CMV-seronegative. The CDR3 runs from the conserved cysteine through the conserved F or W. Each record gives: V gene, clone size, D gene, J gene, CDR3 DNA, CDR3 protein. The D gene is left open where the match is weak. Size is omitted from some rows. Given values are once, few, many or a class for expanded clones.

>TRBV28|few|TRBD1|TRBJ2-1
TGTGCCAGCAGTTTACCCGGGACAGGTCTCTACAATGAGCAGTTCTTC
CASSLPGTGLYNEQFF
>TRBV7-9|few|-|TRBJ1-2
TGTGCCAGCAGCTTAGGAGGTCAGCTTTATGGCTACACCTTC
CASSLGGQLYGYTF
>TRBV2|few|TRBD2|TRBJ2-1
TGTGCCAGCAGTGCGGGACTAGCGGGGGGATTGATTGAGCAGTTCTTC
CASSAGLAGGLIEQFF
>TRBV5-4|-|TRBD1|TRBJ1-4
TGTGCCAGCAGCCCCGGGACAGGGGCTAATGAAAAACTGTTTTTT
CASSPGTGANEKLFF
>TRBV18|-|-|TRBJ2-7
TGTGCCAGCTCAACCTTAGTGGGGCCCTACGAGCAGTACTTC
CASSTLVGPYEQYF
>TRBV25-1|-|TRBD2|TRBJ2-1
TGTGCCAGCAGTGAATCTAGAATAGCGGGAGTGAATGAGCAGTTCTTC
CASSESRIAGVNEQFF
>TRBV7-8|-|-|TRBJ1-4
TGTGCCAGCAGCTTAGCCGGACAGAGTTTTAATGAAAAACTGTTTTTT
CASSLAGQSFNEKLFF
>TRBV25-1|few|TRBD1|TRBJ2-1
TGTGCCAGCAGTGACCGACAGGGCCGTCGTGAGCAGTTCTTC
CASSDRQGRREQFF
>TRBV27|-|TRBD2|TRBJ2-1
TGTGCCAGCGGGGGACTAGCGGGAGGAATCAGTGAGCAGTTCTTC
CASGGLAGGISEQFF
>TRBV30|-|-|TRBJ1-5
TGTGCCTGGAGTGACGGATACGGGGGTGGACAGCCCCAGCATTTT
CAWSDGYGGGQPQHF
>TRBV19|-|-|TRBJ1-4
TGTGCCAGTACCCTGACAGGCACAACTAATGAAAAACTGTTTTTT
CASTLTGTTNEKLFF
>TRBV18|few|-|TRBJ1-1
TGTGCCAGCTCATCTACCGACAGGGAAGCTTTCTTT
CASSSTDREAFF
>TRBV4-3|few|-|TRBJ2-7
TGCGCCAGCAGCCAAGACAGGGGAAACTACGAGCAGTACTTC
CASSQDRGNYEQYF
>TRBV30|-|-|TRBJ2-7
TGTGCCTGGAGTGTAACCAACTACGAGCAGTACTTC
CAWSVTNYEQYF
>TRBV27|-|TRBD1|TRBJ1-1
TGTGCCAGCAGTCAGAGACAGGGGATGAACACTGAAGCTTTCTTT
CASSQRQGMNTEAFF
>TRBV5-1|-|-|TRBJ2-5
TGCGCCAGCAGGGAGGGCAACGGAGAGACCCAGTACTTC
CASREGNGETQYF
>TRBV29-1|-|-|TRBJ2-2
TGCAGCGTTGAAGATCGCGGCTCCGGGGAGCTGTTTTTT
CSVEDRGSGELFF
>TRBV5-1|few|TRBD1|TRBJ1-1
TGCGCCAGCAGCTTGCCAGGGGGCACTGAAGCTTTCTTT
CASSLPGGTEAFF
>TRBV7-2|-|-|TRBJ2-7
TGTGCCAGCAGCCCCTCGCGGACAGCCTACGAGCAGTACTTC
CASSPSRTAYEQYF
>TRBV4-3|-|TRBD2|TRBJ2-7
TGCGCCAGCAGCCTGGGACTACCCTCCTACGAGCAGTACTTC
CASSLGLPSYEQYF
>TRBV27|few|-|TRBJ1-5
TGTGCCAGCAGTTTATCGGGACTGCCCAATCAGCCCCAGCATTTT
CASSLSGLPNQPQHF
>TRBV5-1|-|-|TRBJ2-3
TGCGCCAGCTGCCGACAGGAACGCACAGATACGCAGTATTTT
CASCRQERTDTQYF
>TRBV19|-|TRBD1|TRBJ1-1
TGTGCCAGTCACAGGGGAGGGAACACTGAAGCTTTCTTT
CASHRGGNTEAFF
>TRBV27|few|-|TRBJ2-7
TGTGCCAGCAGTTTATCACAGGGAAGGGAGCAGTACTTC
CASSLSQGREQYF
>TRBV7-9|-|-|TRBJ2-7
TGTGCCAGCAGCTTATTGCCGGAGGTCGAGCAGTACTTC
CASSLLPEVEQYF
>TRBV7-2|few|TRBD2|TRBJ2-7
TGTGCCAGCAGCACCCGACTAGCGGGGGGTTCTGAGCAGTACTTC
CASSTRLAGGSEQYF
>TRBV7-6|-|TRBD1|TRBJ2-7
TGTGCCAGCAGCACAATGACAGGGGGCTCCTACGAGCAGTACTTC
CASSTMTGGSYEQYF
>TRBV28|few|TRBD2|TRBJ2-7
TGTGCCAGCACCGTGACTAGCGGGAGTTACGAGCAGTACTTC
CASTVTSGSYEQYF
>TRBV28|-|-|TRBJ2-7
TGTGCCAGCAGTTTACCGACAAAGGGTGAAGGAGGCTACGAGCAGTACTTC
CASSLPTKGEGGYEQYF
>TRBV5-6|-|-|TRBJ1-2
TGTGCCAGCAGCTTTGGTGTTGGGCCCTATGGCTACACCTTC
CASSFGVGPYGYTF
>TRBV9|few|TRBD1|TRBJ1-3
TGTGCCAGCAGCGTAGCGGGACAGGGGGCAACTGGAAACACCATATATTTT
CASSVAGQGATGNTIYF
>TRBV2|-|-|TRBJ1-2
TGTGCCAGCAGTGAAGGTGGGCAGGGCTATGGCTACACCTTC
CASSEGGQGYGYTF
>TRBV10-3|few|-|TRBJ1-2
TGTGCCATTGGGGCGGACCTTAACTATGGCTACACCTTC
CAIGADLNYGYTF
>TRBV27|-|TRBD1|TRBJ2-7
TGTGCCAGCACCGCCGGGACAGGGGGCAGAGACGAGCAGTACTTC
CASTAGTGGRDEQYF
>TRBV5-1|-|-|TRBJ2-5
TGCGCCAGCAGCGGACTGGAGACCCAGTACTTC
CASSGLETQYF
>TRBV10-2|few|TRBD1|TRBJ1-2
TGCGCCAGCAGCCCGGGACAGTTAACCTATGGCTACACCTTC
CASSPGQLTYGYTF
>TRBV6-6|few|-|TRBJ1-5
TGTGCCAGCAGTACAGATGGGGCAACACGCGAGCCCCAGCATTTT
CASSTDGATREPQHF
>TRBV11-2|few|-|TRBJ2-4
TGTGCCAGCAGCTTAGAGTTCCTAGCCAAAAACATTCAGTACTTC
CASSLEFLAKNIQYF
>TRBV5-6|-|TRBD1|TRBJ2-7
TGTGCCAGCAGCTTCGGCAGGGGGTCCTACGAGCAGTACTTC
CASSFGRGSYEQYF
>TRBV5-1|few|-|TRBJ2-5
TGCGCCAGCAGCTTTACCGACAGCCAAGAGACCCAGTACTTC
CASSFTDSQETQYF
>TRBV25-1|few|TRBD1|TRBJ2-5
TGTGCCAGCAGTGAAACAGGGGGCTGGGAGACCCAGTACTTC
CASSETGGWETQYF
>TRBV25-1|few|-|TRBJ1-1
TGTGCCAGCAGTGAGCCGGACAGCTACGCTTTCTTT
CASSEPDSYAFF
>TRBV6-6|-|-|TRBJ2-5
TGTGCCAGCAGTTATCCGGGGAAAACAATTAAGACCCAGTACTTC
CASSYPGKTIKTQYF
>TRBV7-2|few|TRBD1|TRBJ1-2
TGTGCCAGCAGCTCCCCCCGGGACAGGGCTAACTATGGCTACACCTTC
CASSSPRDRANYGYTF
>TRBV19|few|-|TRBJ1-1
TGTGCCAGTAGTATAGCGGGCACTGAAGCTTTCTTT
CASSIAGTEAFF
>TRBV5-1|few|TRBD1|TRBJ2-1
TGCGCCAGCAGCGTCGGGGACAGGGTACAAGTGAATGAGCAGTTCTTC
CASSVGDRVQVNEQFF
>TRBV7-5|few|-|TRBJ1-5
TGTGCCAGAAGCTTAGGTCGAACCGGGGAGCCCCAGCATTTT
CARSLGRTGEPQHF
>TRBV11-2|-|-|TRBJ1-5
TGTGCCAGCAGCTCGGGACACTATAGCAATCAGCCCCAGCATTTT
CASSSGHYSNQPQHF
>TRBV7-7|-|TRBD2|TRBJ2-7
TGTGCCCCACGGAAGCGGGAGGTGGTCGAGCAGTACTTC
CAPRKREVVEQYF
>TRBV13|few|TRBD2|TRBJ2-2
TGTGCCAGCAGCTTGACCTCTAGCGGGGGGCACACCGGGGAGCTGTTTTTT
CASSLTSSGGHTGELFF
>TRBV4-3|-|TRBD2|TRBJ2-4
TGCGCCAGCAGCCATCTCCCGAGACCTGGGGCGGGAGGGACCAAAAACATTCAGTACTTC
CASSHLPRPGAGGTKNIQYF
>TRBV9|few|TRBD1|TRBJ1-5
TGTGCCAGCAGCGTAGGGCCCGACAGGGAGAGGCCCCAGCATTTT
CASSVGPDRERPQHF
>TRBV29-1|-|TRBD1|TRBJ1-2
TGCAGCGTTGCAGGGACAGCACTATTATCGGGCTACACCTTC
CSVAGTALLSGYTF
>TRBV30|-|TRBD2|TRBJ2-2
TGTGCCTGGGTCGGGGGGATAGTTCGTGAGGAGCTGTTTTTT
CAWVGGIVREELFF
>TRBV6-1|-|-|TRBJ1-2
TGTGCCAGCAGTGGAACAAAAGCTAACTATGGCTACACCTTC
CASSGTKANYGYTF